This T cell receptor beta chain was observed in a study of OX40 agonist ivuxolimab in advanced cancers. Regarding the study as a whole: Normalized T-cell clonal expansion was also low in some nonresponders.

Clones were sequenced by immunoSEQ multiplex PCR, and TCRdb holds only the in-frame ones, with some missing. The sample contains about 85,000 clones, 65% to 90% of which appear only once. V was cut by 0 bases and J by 6 bases, with 14 bases left in between. Germline V gene data show CDR1 as LNHDA and CDR2 as SQIVND (reference sequence). The CDR3 loop spans 15 amino acids. For this clone: As yet, its antigen is unknown.

The gene calls are TRBV19 and TRBJ1-1, with D possibly TRBD1 on 5 matching bases. Source: CD4+ or CD8+ T cells sorted from blood, taken in a trial of the OX40 agonist ivuxolimab. The clonotype originates from an adult with an advanced solid tumor such as melanoma, head and neck, liver or kidney cancer. The CDR3 spells CASSIEVSRGSEAFF. The CDR3 coding sequence is TGTGCCAGTAGTATAGAAGTCTCCCGGGGCTCTGAAGCTTTCTTT. The whole variable domain, filled in from reference TRBV19 and TRBJ1-1, reads DGGITQSPKYLFRKEGQNVTLSCEQNLNHDAMYWYRQDPGQGLRLIYYSQIVNDFQKGDIAEGYSVSREKKESFPLTVTSAQKNPTAFYLCASSIEVSRGSEAFFGQGTRLTVV.